The following is a T cell receptor beta chain sequence with its context. What antigen it recognizes has not been identified. No clone much larger than this one lies a single base away; base qualities are absent. Participants were included only if at least one PBMC sample before ART initiation and at least two post-ART samples were available. All participants with HIV were treated in the United States of America. Cryopreserved samples of about 1-10 million PBMC were thawed and washed before DNA extraction. At the time of the earliest PBMC sample, participants with HIV were aged between about 20 and 54 years. PBMC samples were contributed by each participant from 1-4 timepoints before ART initiation and 2-8 timepoints after ART initiation, with a median of 7 samples. For every participant, serial HIV viral load, CD4+ T-cell count, ART history and demographic data were obtained. Genomic DNA was extracted from unsorted PBMC with a Qiagen kit on a QIAcube, processed in batches of 12 samples.

The immunoSEQ hsTCRB v3.0 assay was used at survey level resolution to sequence the TRB variable region. TRB sequencing targeted a depth of 40,000-50,000 T-cell genomes per sample. An Illumina MiSeq with a v3 150-cycle kit was used to sequence the pooled TRB libraries. Regarding the original processing steps: Analysis of repertoires was carried out in R inside a reproducible Nextflow workflow spanning QC, data transformation and analysis. LymphoSeq2, an R package for exploring AIRR-Seq data, was used to implement the custom analyses. A few samples yielding fewer than 5000 total TRB sequences were excluded, leaving over 150 analyzed HIV repertoires. Of the roughly 180 retained HIV repertoires, about 60 were collected before and approximately 130 after ART initiation. Repertoires were downsampled to 5000 TRB nucleotide sequences, with summary statistics averaged over 100 downsampling iterations. TRB sequences were retained for analysis only if CDR3 regions of at least seven amino acids were present. Diversity was assessed using a clonality score derived from Shannon entropy and using the Gini coefficient. In the repertoire networks, any two of the top 5000 CDR3 amino acid sequences were linked whenever the two sequences differed by an edit distance of one. Antigen specificity groups and MHC restriction were predicted for TRB CDR3 amino acid sequences with GLIPH2. To flag known CMV, EBV, HIV or tissue antigen associations, CDR3 amino acid sequences were matched against VDJdb and McPAS-TCR. Pre-ART, post-ART and control groups were compared with Wilcoxon signed-rank tests and Holm-Bonferroni correction. The source is immuneACCESS, and TCRdb retained only in-frame sequences with V and J called. Part of the clones is not carried over; for the studies checked, unresolved V genes explain less than half of this, and the remainder is unexplained. That table is the source of V, J and clone size, and D and trimming were worked out from the DNA. The sample table shows about 28,000 clones, and around 84% are seen once. The ten largest clones add up to around 4.5% of the sample.

Based on the germline V gene, the CDR1 and CDR2 sequences are SNHLY and FYNNEI. Here V drops 6 bases and J drops 7 bases, and the junction holds 5 bases not matched to any gene. Measured from the cysteine to the phenylalanine, the CDR3 is 14 residues long. Only the CDR3 portion is preserved as DNA: 42 bases, with reading frame beginning at the first base. This sample is part of a study of long-term antiretroviral therapy in people with HIV (dated by TCRdb to 2021 to 2024). Regarding the complete study: The earliest samples were collected approximately a decade before the 2015 WHO recommendation for immediate ART, a period when ART was typically delayed until CD4 counts fell. Among the 30 to 35 participants with HIV, approximately 10 were female. No cross-contamination during QIAcube processing was shown when test extractions of a monoclonal T-cell line were performed alongside some 33 polyclonal samples. A total of 150 to 200 cryopreserved PBMC samples came from approximately 30 adults with confirmed HIV infection and were collected serially over a mean of approximately 6 years (range 1-12). A retrospective serial study tested whether changes in peripheral blood TRB repertoire composition and diversity were associated with ART initiation and durable HIV suppression. What the authors observed across the whole study: No data were available on ART adherence, viral resistance or therapy changes, limiting inferences about post-ART repertoire changes. Because pre-ART samples had limited cell numbers, unsorted PBMC were profiled rather than sorted CD4+ and CD8+ T cells. Compared with controls, HIV repertoires had narrower CDR3 length ranges, and the network structure pointed to an antigen-experienced repertoire that shifted only slightly toward naive after ART. The samples span the years 2004 to 2017, and the ART regimens used at that time may not be as effective as current regimens. Starting ART was linked to a significant rise in TRB diversity, yet even after long-term ART the diversity remained significantly lower than in transplant donor controls. At every time point, the repertoire was dominated by expanded TRB clones first identified before ART initiation, although this dominance fluctuated and, in many PLHIV, declined after ART. Limited PBMC availability meant only the TCR beta chain was sequenced, without alpha chain pairing.

The clonotype was recovered from a woman in her twenties or thirties with HIV. Specimen: unsorted PBMCs, collected 0.8 years after starting antiretroviral therapy. The sequence joins TRBV2 to TRBJ2-2, and TRBD1 matches 10 of the central bases. The CDR3 corresponds to CASRDRGSNGELFF. The DNA sequence is TGTGCCAGCAGGGACAGGGGGTCGAACGGGGAGCTGTTTTTT.